These 21 T cell receptor beta chains originate from one sample sequenced in a study of T-cell memory formation after mild COVID-19. TCRdb reprocessed the 5' RACE reads via MiXCR and lists one record per CDR3 protein. The data show about 180,000 distinct CDR3 sequences, about 18% seen once. The sample taken for sequencing was PBMCs or a T cell subset sorted from them (not recorded which). The receptors derive from a man aged 18-30 years who had mild COVID-19 (a few samples of this study predate the infection). Cell type and time point are not known.

The chain links TRBV5-6 to TRBJ1-2; D gene uncertain. The CDR3 extends over 14 amino acids. Per the germline V gene, CDR1 is SGHDT and CDR2 is YYEEEE. Trimming removed 1 base from V and 6 bases from J, with 13 bases in between. CDR3 sequence: CASSLPSPANGYTF. The DNA of the CDR3 is TGTGCCAGCAGCTTGCCCAGCCCAGCAAATGGCTACACCTTC.

The gene calls are TRBV29-1 and TRBJ1-2; maybe TRBD1 (5 bases). V lost 2 bases and J 8 bases, leaving 12 bases between the germline ends. CDR1 is SQVTM, CDR2 ANQGSEA, per germline. This CDR3 has 12 residues. The DNA of the CDR3 is TGCAGCGTTGAACGGGGGTCGGGCGGCTACACCTTC. It translates to CSVERGSGGYTF.

The sample holds a few counts of this clonotype. The V gene is TRBV18, the J gene TRBJ2-6, with D perhaps TRBD1 or TRBD2 (5 bases each). Germline CDR1 KGHSH, CDR2 LQKENI. Trimming cost V 2 bases and J 2 bases, with 16 bases left between them. The CDR3 sequence is 18 residues long. The CDR3 here is CASSPWGKGQAGANVLTF. The CDR3 bases are TGTGCCAGCTCACCATGGGGGAAGGGGCAGGCTGGGGCCAACGTCCTGACTTTC.

The rearrangement uses TRBV28 and TRBJ2-2; a weak D match, TRBD2 (6 bases). Germline V gene data show CDR1 as MDHEN and CDR2 as SYDVKM. V gave up 8 bases and J gave up 1 base, with 11 bases separating them. This CDR3 region has 14 residues. The CDR3 sequence: CASEVGGNTGELFF. The CDR3 DNA is TGTGCCAGCGAGGTCGGGGGGAACACCGGGGAGCTGTTTTTT.

This clonotype was seen more than once but under ten times. The rearrangement joins TRBV28 to TRBJ1-5, with TRBD1 matching over 8 bases. Trimming removed 7 bases from V and 6 bases from J; junction bases left unmatched: 11. The CDR3 consists of 15 residues. In germline, CDR1 is MDHEN, CDR2 SYDVKM. The DNA of the CDR3 is TGTGCCAGCATAGCCGGTGACAGGGGTCGTCAGCCCCAGCATTTT. It yields the protein CASIAGDRGRQPQHF.

There are a few counts of this clonotype. The V and J genes are TRBV10-3 and TRBJ1-1; D gene ambiguous. Germline V gives CDR1 ENHRY, CDR2 SYGVKD. The CDR3 extends over 14 amino acids. V gave up 6 bases and J gave up 3 bases, with 14 bases separating them. CDR3 sequence: CAIRGFGQHTEAFF. In DNA, the CDR3 is TGTGCCATCAGGGGTTTTGGGCAGCACACTGAAGCTTTCTTT.

This clonotype was counted ten times or more. This chain joins TRBV2 and TRBJ2-7, with 8 bases matching TRBD1. CDR1 and CDR2 (germline): SNHLY, FYNNEI. The CDR3 sequence is 13 residues long. Trimming took 6 bases from V and 5 from J; bases not matched to a gene: 6. Here the CDR3 reads CASRPQQGDEQYF. The CDR3 nucleotides read TGTGCCAGCAGACCGCAACAGGGGGACGAGCAGTACTTC.

In this sample, this clonotype turned up a few times. The genes are TRBV6-5 and TRBJ1-2; D gene unclear. The germline V gene encodes CDR1 MNHEY and CDR2 SVGAGI. V dropped 8 bases and J dropped 5 bases, with 9 bases sitting between them. This CDR3 region has 11 residues. CDR3 coding DNA: TGTGCCAGCGGAGTGCTTTATGGCTACACCTTC. Its protein is CASGVLYGYTF.

This clonotype has more than one count but fewer than ten. The chain links TRBV6-5 to TRBJ1-1, with 9 bases identical to TRBD1. There are 16 residues in the CDR3. Germline V CDR1 and CDR2: MNHEY, SVGAGI. After removal of 5 bases from V and 4 bases from J, the junction contained 11 bases not matched to a gene. CDR3 DNA sequence: TGTGCCAGCAGTCCAGGGGGGACAGGGTTGGGCACTGAAGCTTTCTTT. The encoded protein is CASSPGGTGLGTEAFF.

This clonotype was picked up a small number of times. The chain recombines TRBV11-3 with TRBJ2-1, with D possibly matching TRBD1 (6 bases). Per germline, CDR1 SGHNT and CDR2 YENEEA. The CDR3 sequence is 12 residues long. Deletions cut 5 bases from V and 8 bases from J, with 10 bases between. In DNA form, the CDR3 reads TGTGCCAGCAGCCAACAGGGTCATGAGCAGTTCTTC. Amino acid sequence: CASSQQGHEQFF.

The rearrangement links TRBV7-6 to TRBJ1-6; no firm D call. Germline loops: CDR1 SGHVS, CDR2 FNYEAQ. The V end was cut by 5 bases, the J end by 7 bases, with 9 bases between. This CDR3 comprises 13 residues. DNA of the CDR3: TGTGCCAGCAGCCTAGAGAAGAATTCACCCCTCCACTTT. This translates into CASSLEKNSPLHF.

The sample holds a few counts of this clonotype. V usage is TRBV4-1 and J usage is TRBJ1-1; weak D call: TRBD1 (5 bases). The CDR3 totals 15 residues. The germline gives CDR1 MGHRA, CDR2 YSYEKL. V lost 2 bases, J lost 0 bases, and 10 bases lay in between. The DNA of the CDR3 is TGCGCCAGCAGCCAAACCTGGGGGATGAACACTGAAGCTTTCTTT. This sequence encodes CASSQTWGMNTEAFF.

The sample holds a few counts of this clonotype. The CDR3 protein is CASSPKGQTRSVSPQYF. CDR3 nucleotide sequence: TGCGCCAGCAGCCCCAAGGGGCAGACCCGTTCCGTATCGCCCCAGTACTTC. This chain uses TRBV5-1 with TRBJ2-5, with D possibly being TRBD1 (5 bases). The CDR3 sequence is 17 residues long. V lost 4 bases to trimming and J lost 9 bases, with 28 bases between them. Germline V CDR1 and CDR2: SGHRS, YFSETQ.

The rearrangement links TRBV4-2 to TRBJ1-5; D is unresolved. Per germline, CDR1 LGHNA and CDR2 YNFKEQ. Trimming stripped 1 base from V and 11 bases from J, with 15 bases between. The length of the CDR3 is 14 residues. CDR3 bases: TGTGCCAGCAGCCAAGGCGGGTCGATGGGCTCCCAGCATTTT. This codes for CASSQGGSMGSQHF.

Only a few counts were recorded for this clonotype. The chain is built from TRBV7-8 and TRBJ2-2; 12 nucleotides line up with TRBD2. Germline V gene lookup returns CDR1 SGHVS and CDR2 FQNEAQ. This CDR3 spans 17 amino acids. V gave up 1 base and J gave up 4 bases; unmatched junction bases: 4. In DNA form, the CDR3 reads TGTGCCAGCAGCTTAGTTTGGGGACTAGCGGGCACCGGGGAGCTGTTTTTT. Translation gives CASSLVWGLAGTGELFF.

The J gene is TRBJ1-5, the V gene TRBV5-1, with 7 bases fitting TRBD1. CDR1 and CDR2 from the germline V gene are SGHRS and YFSETQ. The J segment lost 5 bases and the V segment lost 2 bases, leaving 4 bases of the junction unmatched. The CDR3 extends over 14 amino acids. The chain's CDR3 is CASSFGQAYQPQHF. CDR3 bases: TGCGCCAGCAGCTTCGGACAGGCCTATCAGCCCCAGCATTTT.

This chain uses TRBV7-2 with TRBJ2-3; TRBD1 matches at 7 bases. This CDR3 contains 16 residues. Germline assignment: CDR1 SGHTA and CDR2 FQGNSA. V shed 4 bases, J shed 4 bases, and the junction held 11 bases outside the gene matches. CDR3 bases: TGTGCCAGCAGCTGGGGACAGCCCGGGGCCGCAGATACGCAGTATTTT. Encoded protein: CASSWGQPGAADTQYF. Full variable domain (missing parts from reference TRBV7-2 and TRBJ2-3): GAGVSQSPSNKVTEKGKDVELRCDPISGHTALYWYRQSLGQGLEFLIYFQGNSAPDKSGLPSDRFSAERTGGSVSTLTIQRTQQEDSAVYLCASSWGQPGAADTQYFGPGTRLTVL.

This clonotype has just a few counts. This chain links TRBV5-1 with TRBJ2-1; a possible D gene is TRBD2 (6 bases). V was clipped by 2 bases and J by 10 bases, with 16 bases between them. This CDR3 comprises 14 residues. Germline CDR1 SGHRS, CDR2 YFSETQ. The CDR3 loop reads CASSLLKDGGEQFF. DNA of the CDR3: TGCGCCAGCAGCTTATTAAAGGACGGAGGGGAGCAGTTCTTC.

The chain combines TRBV4-2 with TRBJ2-1, with D perhaps matching TRBD1 or TRBD2 (6 bases each). Germline-derived CDR1 and CDR2 are LGHNA and YNFKEQ. The V end lost 2 bases, the J end lost 0 bases, and 14 bases lay between the germline ends. This CDR3 is 17 amino acids long. CDR3 sequence: CASSQYSGASSYNEQFF. CDR3 DNA sequence: TGTGCCAGCAGCCAATATTCGGGGGCCAGCTCCTACAATGAGCAGTTCTTC.

The chain combines TRBV12-3 or TRBV12-4 with TRBJ1-1; 8 bases agree with TRBD1. There are 14 residues in the CDR3. After removal of 3 bases from V and 4 bases from J, the junction contained 4 bases not matched to a gene. The CDR3 protein is CASSFQGAITEAFF. For the CDR3, the DNA is TGTGCCAGCAGTTTCCAGGGGGCTATCACTGAAGCTTTCTTT.

The chain uses TRBV5-1 and TRBJ2-3, with D possibly TRBD1 on 5 matching bases. CDR3 length: 14 residues. The V gene lost 0 bases and the J gene lost 4 bases, with 9 bases spanning the gap. The V gene's germline CDR1 is SGHRS and CDR2 YFSETQ. In DNA, the CDR3 is TGCGCCAGCAGCTTGGTGCAGGGCCCAGATACGCAGTATTTT. Translated, it gives CASSLVQGPDTQYF.